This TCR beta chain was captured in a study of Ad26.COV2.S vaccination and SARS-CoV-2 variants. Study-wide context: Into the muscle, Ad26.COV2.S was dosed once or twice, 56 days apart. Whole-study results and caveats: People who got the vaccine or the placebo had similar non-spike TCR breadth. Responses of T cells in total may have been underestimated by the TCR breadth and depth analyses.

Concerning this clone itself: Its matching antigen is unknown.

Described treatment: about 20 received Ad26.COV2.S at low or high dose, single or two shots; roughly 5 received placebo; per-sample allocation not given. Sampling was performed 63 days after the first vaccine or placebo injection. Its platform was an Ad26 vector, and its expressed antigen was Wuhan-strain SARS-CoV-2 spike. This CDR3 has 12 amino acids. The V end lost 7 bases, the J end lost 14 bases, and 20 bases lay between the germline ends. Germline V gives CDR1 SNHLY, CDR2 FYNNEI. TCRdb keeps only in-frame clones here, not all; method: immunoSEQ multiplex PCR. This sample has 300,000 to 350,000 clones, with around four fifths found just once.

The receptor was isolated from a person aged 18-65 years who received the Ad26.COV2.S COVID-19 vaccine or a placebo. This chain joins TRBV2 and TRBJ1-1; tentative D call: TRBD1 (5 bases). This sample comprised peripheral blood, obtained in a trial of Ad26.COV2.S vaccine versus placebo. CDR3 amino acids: CASISLTGGMFF. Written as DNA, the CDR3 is TGTGCCAGCATTAGTCTAACGGGGGGAATGTTCTTT.